Each of the 11 T cell receptor beta chains below was sequenced from the same sample in a study of cytomegalovirus exposure and HLA in healthy donors. In the PCR, 60 Vbeta and 13 Jbeta primers were used. This table comes from immunoSEQ multiplex PCR, and its TCRdb copy is limited to in-frame clones, with some not included. The data contain some 170,000 clones, nearly 80% of them seen just once; the ten biggest clones take up less than 8%. Sequencing was performed on PBMCs. The receptors shown here come from a middle-aged man in good health and CMV-seropositive.

This rearrangement joins TRBV18 to TRBJ2-3, with 13 positions matching TRBD2. Germline V gives CDR1 KGHSH, CDR2 LQKENI. The CDR3 is 16 residues long. V lost 3 bases, J lost 5 bases, and 5 bases stayed unmatched. In DNA, the CDR3 is TGTGCCAGCTCACCCCTGGGACTAGCGGGGATAGATACGCAGTATTTT. Its translation: CASSPLGLAGIDTQYF.

The chain combines TRBV6-5 with TRBJ2-1; TRBD2 matches at 8 bases. The length of the CDR3 is 16 residues. V gave up 1 base and J gave up 6 bases; unmatched junction bases: 8. In germline, CDR1 is MNHEY, CDR2 SVGAGI. CDR3 in amino acids: CASSYYSGSFGNEQFF. CDR3 sequence (DNA): TGTGCCAGCAGTTACTACAGCGGGAGTTTTGGCAATGAGCAGTTCTTC.

The chain links TRBV15 to TRBJ2-5; 7 nucleotides line up with TRBD1. Germline CDR1 is LNHNV and CDR2 is YYDKDF (reference sequence). V lost 5 bases, J lost 0 bases, and 15 bases stayed unmatched. The CDR3 covers 18 residues. The CDR3 DNA reads TGTGCCACCAGCCGCCGGACAGGATTAACCCTGTACCAAGAGACCCAGTACTTC. Translating it yields CATSRRTGLTLYQETQYF.

J is TRBJ1-5 and V is TRBV2, with 8 positions matching TRBD1. From germline, CDR1 is SNHLY and CDR2 FYNNEI. The length of the CDR3 is 14 residues. With 5 bases clipped from V and 2 bases from J, the junction kept 2 bases outside the gene matches. CDR3: CASSRGQGNQPQHF. CDR3 sequence (DNA): TGTGCCAGCAGTCGGGGACAGGGCAATCAGCCCCAGCATTTT. Full variable domain (outside the CDR3, taken from reference TRBV2 and TRBJ1-5): EPEVTQTPSHQVTQMGQEVILRCVPISNHLYFYWYRQILGQKVEFLVSFYNNEISEKSEIFDDQFSVERPDGSNFTLKIRSTKLEDSAMYFCASSRGQGNQPQHFGDGTRLSIL.

V and J are TRBV4-1 and TRBJ2-1; 8 nucleotides align to TRBD2. The CDR3 covers 16 residues. The junction had 6 bases not matched to a gene; V was cut back by 2 bases and J by 3 bases. Germline lookup yields CDR1 MGHRA and CDR2 YSYEKL. CDR3 sequence (DNA): TGCGCCAGCAGCCAACCTCCGACTAGCGACTACAATGAGCAGTTCTTC. It yields the protein CASSQPPTSDYNEQFF.

The chain uses TRBV4-1 and TRBJ1-4; perhaps TRBD1 as D (6 bases). The CDR3 consists of 14 residues. The V gene lost 4 bases and the J gene lost 3 bases, with 9 bases spanning the gap. CDR1 is MGHRA, CDR2 YSYEKL, per germline. This CDR3 reads CASSRGLSNEKLFF. CDR3 in DNA: TGCGCCAGCAGCCGGGGGCTTTCTAATGAAAAACTGTTTTTT.

This rearrangement joins TRBV9 to TRBJ2-5; D is uncertain. The germline V gene encodes CDR1 SGDLS and CDR2 YYNGEE. V lost 4 bases to trimming and J lost 1 base, with 17 bases between them. CDR3 length: 16 residues. The CDR3 DNA sequence: TGTGCCAGCAGCTTGAGCTTTGCGGCCGGCCAAGAGACCCAGTACTTC. This sequence encodes CASSLSFAAGQETQYF. Using reference TRBV9 and TRBJ2-5 for the parts outside the CDR3, the full variable domain is DSGVTQTPKHLITATGQRVTLRCSPRSGDLSVYWYQQSLDQGLQFLIQYYNGEERAKGNILERFSAQQFPDLHSELNLSSLELGDSALYFCASSLSFAAGQETQYFGPGTRLLVL.

In the case of this clone: This CDR3 is also generated by other DNA sequences in the sample. This CDR3 reads CASSLGGQGTETQYF. CDR3 coding DNA: TGTGCCAGCAGCCTAGGGGGGCAAGGGACGGAGACCCAGTACTTC. This chain joins TRBV7-9 and TRBJ2-5; TRBD1 or TRBD2 may be the D gene (6 bases each). The CDR3 totals 15 residues. The germline V gene has CDR1 SEHNR and CDR2 FQNEAQ (reference sequence). Trimming removed 5 bases from V and 5 bases from J, with 18 bases in between.

The chain employs TRBV2 and TRBJ2-1, with 10 nucleotides matching TRBD2. Germline values: CDR1 SNHLY, CDR2 FYNNEI. This CDR3 has 14 residues. V dropped 5 bases and J dropped 8; count of bases not matched to a gene: 6. The CDR3 loop reads CASSSSGSFHEQFF. CDR3 nucleotide sequence: TGTGCCAGCAGTTCTAGCGGGAGCTTCCATGAGCAGTTCTTC. Full variable domain (missing parts from reference TRBV2 and TRBJ2-1): EPEVTQTPSHQVTQMGQEVILRCVPISNHLYFYWYRQILGQKVEFLVSFYNNEISEKSEIFDDQFSVERPDGSNFTLKIRSTKLEDSAMYFCASSSSGSFHEQFFGPGTRLTVL.

On this clone: The junction departs from germline at one end; a sequencing error may be responsible. This rearrangement joins TRBV7-7 to TRBJ2-5, with TRBD1 identical over 7 bases. The length of the CDR3 is 14 residues. CDR1 is SSHAT and CDR2 is FNYEAQ in the germline V gene (reference sequence). The CDR3 DNA reads TGTGCTAGCAGCTTACAGGGGCTGTGGGAGACCCAGTACTTC. As protein: CASSLQGLWETQYF.

The chain combines TRBV25-1 with TRBJ2-3; TRBD2 agrees at 8 bases. CDR3 length: 14 amino acids. CDR1 and CDR2 (germline): MGHDK, SYGVNS. With V trimmed by 9 bases and J by 0 bases, 5 bases remained unmatched. The CDR3 reads CASSSGLSTDTQYF. The CDR3 bases are TGTGCCAGTTCTAGCGGGCTTAGCACAGATACGCAGTATTTT.